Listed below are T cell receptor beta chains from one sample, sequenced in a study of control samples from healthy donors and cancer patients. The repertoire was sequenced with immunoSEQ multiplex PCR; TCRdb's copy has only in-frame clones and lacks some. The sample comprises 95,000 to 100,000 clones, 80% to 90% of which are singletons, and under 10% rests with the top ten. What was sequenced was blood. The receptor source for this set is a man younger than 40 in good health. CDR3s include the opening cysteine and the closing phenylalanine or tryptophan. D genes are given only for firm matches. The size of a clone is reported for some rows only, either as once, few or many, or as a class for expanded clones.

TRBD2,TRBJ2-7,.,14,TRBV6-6,TGTGCCACCTCACAACTAGCGGGACCGTACGAGCAGTACTTC,CATSQLAGPYEQYF
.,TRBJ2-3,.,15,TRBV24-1,TGTGCCACCAGTGATTTGAGGGGAAGCACAGATACGCAGTATTTT,CATSDLRGSTDTQYF
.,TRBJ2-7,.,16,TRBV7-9,TGTGCCAGCAGCTCCCTACCGGGATCGAGCACCTACGAGCAGTACTTC,CASSSLPGSSTYEQYF
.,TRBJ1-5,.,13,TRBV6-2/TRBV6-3,TGTGCCAGCAGTCTCACGAGAGATCAGCCCCAGCATTTT,CASSLTRDQPQHF
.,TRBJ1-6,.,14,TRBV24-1,TGTGCCACCAGTGATCGGGGTCGAAATTCACCCCTCCACTTT,CATSDRGRNSPLHF
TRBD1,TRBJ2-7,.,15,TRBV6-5,TGTGCCAGCAGTATCACCGGACAGGCCTACTACGAGCAGTACTTC,CASSITGQAYYEQYF
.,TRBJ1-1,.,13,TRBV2,TGTGCCAGCAGTGGGACCCTGAACACTGAAGCTTTCTTT,CASSGTLNTEAFF
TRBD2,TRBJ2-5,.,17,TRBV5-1,TGCGCCCGCAGCTTGGCCGGAGCGGGGGGGCCTAAAGAGACCCAGTACTTC,CARSLAGAGGPKETQYF
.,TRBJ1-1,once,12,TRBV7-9,TGTGCCAGCAGCTTGGACTTAGGTGAAGCTTTCTTT,CASSLDLGEAFF
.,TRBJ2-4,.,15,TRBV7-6,TGTGCCAGCAGCTTAGCCGCAGGCCACAAAAACATTCAGTACTTC,CASSLAAGHKNIQYF
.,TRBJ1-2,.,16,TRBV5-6,TGTGCCAGCAGCTCAAGACCCGGGGCAGACCTCTATGGCTACACCTTC,CASSSRPGADLYGYTF
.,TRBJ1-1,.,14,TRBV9,TGTGCCAGCAGCGTGCCCGACAGAGGGACTGAAGCTTTCTTT,CASSVPDRGTEAFF
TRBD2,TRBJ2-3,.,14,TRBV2,TGTGCCAGCAGTGAGACTAGCGGGACAGATACGCAGTATTTT,CASSETSGTDTQYF
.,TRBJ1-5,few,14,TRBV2,TGTGCCAGCAGAGGACAGCTATCTGGTCAGCCCCAGCATTTT,CASRGQLSGQPQHF
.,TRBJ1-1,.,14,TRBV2,TGTGCCAGCACCGAATGGGCGGTGAACACTGAAGCTTTCTTT,CASTEWAVNTEAFF
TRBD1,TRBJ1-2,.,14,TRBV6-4,TGTGCCAGCAGTGCTTCTAACAGGGGTAGTGGCTACACCTTC,CASSASNRGSGYTF
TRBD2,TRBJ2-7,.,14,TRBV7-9,TGTGCCAGCAGCTTGGGACTAGCGGGAGATGAGCAGTACTTC,CASSLGLAGDEQYF
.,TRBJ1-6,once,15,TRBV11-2,TGTGCCAGCAGCTCGCAGGGTTCCTATAATTCACCCCTCCACTTT,CASSSQGSYNSPLHF
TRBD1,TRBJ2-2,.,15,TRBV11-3,TGTGCCAGCAGCGATAGCAGGGGGCGGTCCGGGGAGCTGTTTTTT,CASSDSRGRSGELFF
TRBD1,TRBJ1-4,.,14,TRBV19,TGTGCCAGTAGTATAAGGGGGCACGATGAAAAACTGTTTTTT,CASSIRGHDEKLFF
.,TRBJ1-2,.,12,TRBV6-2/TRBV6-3,TGTGCCAGCACCCCGGGGGACTATGGCTACACCTTC,CASTPGDYGYTF
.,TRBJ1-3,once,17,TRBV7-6,TGTGCCAGCAGCTCCGCGGGACGGCTTAACCTTGGAAACACCATATATTTT,CASSSAGRLNLGNTIYF
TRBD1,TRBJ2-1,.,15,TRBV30,TGTGCCTGGAGTGCCCGGGACAGGTCCTACAATGAGCAGTTCTTC,CAWSARDRSYNEQFF
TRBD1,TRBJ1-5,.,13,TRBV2,TGTGCCAGCGGGGGACAGTTTATTCAGCCCCAGCATTTT,CASGGQFIQPQHF
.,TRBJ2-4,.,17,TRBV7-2,TGTGCCAGCAGCTCTGGCTGGGCTAGTGGCCCTCGAAACATTCAGTACTTC,CASSSGWASGPRNIQYF
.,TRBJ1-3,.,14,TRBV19,TGTGCCAGTACCGCAGGGAGCTCTGGAAACACCATATATTTT,CASTAGSSGNTIYF
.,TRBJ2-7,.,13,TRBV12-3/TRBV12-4,TGTGCCAGCAGTCCGGACGGTCCCTACGAGCAGTACTTC,CASSPDGPYEQYF
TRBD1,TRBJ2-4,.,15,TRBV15,TGTGCCACCAGCAGAGTGATCGACAGGGAAAACATTCAGTACTTC,CATSRVIDRENIQYF